This TCR beta chain was identified in a study of blood T cell repertoires in COVID-19. About the research overall: From the United States, Italy and Spain came samples of acute and convalescent COVID-19. The cDNA or gDNA used as material had been derived from T cells, B-cell-depleted T cells, or PBMCs.

CDR1 is ENHRY and CDR2 is SYGVKD in the germline V gene. The CDR3 spans 15 residues. Note on this clone: A junction end diverges from the germline sequence, so it may reflect a read error.

In the original workflow: Estimation of nucleated cell counts relied on the amplification of reference gene primers. TCRdb keeps only in-frame clones here, not all; method: immunoSEQ multiplex PCR. V, J and clone size are those of that table, while D and trimming were read from the DNA. This table has 250,000 to 350,000 clones, roughly 90% appearing once. The rearrangement joins TRBV10-3 to TRBJ2-3; the match to TRBD2 covers 12 bases. Sequencing used peripheral blood. The TCR was taken from a woman aged 40 to 49 who had recovered from COVID-19. The DNA for the CDR3 is TGTGCCATCGGGGGGACTAGCGGGCCAACAGGTACGCAGTATTTT. This translates into CAIGGTSGPTGTQYF.